This TCR beta chain derives from a study of cytotoxic CD8 clonotypes in ibrutinib-treated CLL. Study-level background: On average, around 100,000 productive rearrangements and 260,000 or so productive templates per sample.

The CDR3 sequence is 15 residues long. From germline, CDR1 is SEHNR and CDR2 FQNEAQ (reference sequence). V shed 5 bases, J shed 3 bases, and the junction held 8 bases outside the gene matches. The protocol was immunoSEQ multiplex PCR, while the TCRdb copy is restricted to in-frame clones and leaves out a portion. The sample contains about 25,000 clones, 55% to 70% of which appear only once. The V gene is TRBV7-9, the J gene TRBJ2-5; 8 bases match TRBD2. This material consisted of PBMCs, taken at disease progression, from a patient treated with ibrutinib. The TCR originated in a human donor with chronic lymphocytic leukemia. The DNA for the CDR3 is TGTGCCAGCAGCCTCATAGCGGGGCCTAAAGAGACCCAGTACTTC. This encodes CASSLIAGPKETQYF.